The 32 T cell receptor beta chains listed next were all sequenced from one sample in a study of cytomegalovirus exposure and HLA in healthy donors. Generated by immunoSEQ multiplex PCR, the TCRdb table keeps only in-frame clones and is missing some. The sample includes some 56,000 clones, 93% seen only once; the top ten take more than 1.5%. The sample taken for sequencing was PBMCs. The receptors here all came from a woman aged 18 to 35 in good health and CMV-seropositive.

In this sample, this clone turned up once. The J gene is TRBJ2-5, the V gene TRBV18, with TRBD2 as a possible D gene (6 bases). The germline gives CDR1 KGHSH, CDR2 LQKENI. Trimming took 3 bases from V and 1 from J, leaving 9 bases between them. This CDR3 has 14 residues. The CDR3 sequence: CASSPRELQETQYF. CDR3 in DNA: TGTGCCAGCTCACCCCGGGAGCTCCAAGAGACCCAGTACTTC.

This chain links TRBV4-1 with TRBJ2-1, with D possibly TRBD2 on 5 matching bases. V lost 1 base and J lost 6, with 22 bases in between. Germline loops: CDR1 MGHRA, CDR2 YSYEKL. There are 18 residues in the CDR3. For the CDR3, the DNA is TGCGCCAGCAGCCAAGTGACGTTTGCGGGCCCCGGTTCCAATGAGCAGTTCTTC. This gives the protein CASSQVTFAGPGSNEQFF.

This rearrangement joins TRBV21-1 to TRBJ1-2. TRBV21-1 is listed as a pseudogene. The CDR3 covers 13 residues. CDR3 loop: CASSKRGFYGYTF. The CDR3 nucleotides read TGTGCCAGCAGCAAACGGGGTTTCTATGGCTACACCTTC.

The chain uses TRBV7-6 and TRBJ1-1, with TRBD1 matching over 8 bases. V dropped 5 bases and J dropped 8; count of bases not matched to a gene: 13. Germline values: CDR1 SGHVS, CDR2 FNYEAQ. The CDR3 consists of 15 residues. CDR3 sequence reads: CASSGNRDRKTEAFF. CDR3 DNA sequence: TGTGCCAGCAGCGGAAATCGGGACAGGAAAACCGAAGCTTTCTTT.

The chain recombines TRBV11-2 with TRBJ2-1; D ambiguous. V was cut by 5 bases and J by 8 bases, with 16 bases left in between. CDR1 and CDR2 from the germline V gene are SGHAT and FQNNGV. The CDR3 extends over 14 amino acids. For the CDR3, the DNA is TGTGCCAGCAGCATCGCAGTTCGGCTAGATGAGCAGTTCTTC. Its translation is CASSIAVRLDEQFF.

This chain links TRBV28 with TRBJ1-5; D unclear. The germline gives CDR1 MDHEN, CDR2 SYDVKM. The CDR3 has 15 residues. The V end lost 1 base, the J end lost 3 bases, and 10 bases lay between the germline ends. CDR3 bases: TGTGCCAGCAGTTTATCCCTTTCCTACAATCAGCCCCAGCATTTT. It codes for CASSLSLSYNQPQHF.

This chain joins TRBV6-4 and TRBJ2-3, with TRBD1 matching over 9 bases. Looked up from germline, CDR1 is MRHNA and CDR2 is SNTAGT. This CDR3 has 12 residues. V was pared by 3 bases and J by 9 bases, with 1 base of the junction left unmatched. CDR3 nucleotides: TGTGCCAGCAGTGAAGGGACAGGGACGCAGTATTTT. Residues: CASSEGTGTQYF.

V usage is TRBV28 and J usage is TRBJ1-2; maybe TRBD1 (6 bases). There are 14 residues in the CDR3. V was pared by 2 bases and J by 8 bases, with 15 bases between. Germline-derived CDR1 and CDR2 are MDHEN and SYDVKM. The CDR3: CASSLGTRWYGYTF. The CDR3 nucleotides are TGTGCCAGCAGTTTAGGGACACGTTGGTACGGCTACACCTTC.

The chain combines TRBV28 with TRBJ2-4, with 15 bases matching TRBD2. The germline V gene encodes CDR1 MDHEN and CDR2 SYDVKM. There are 18 residues in the CDR3. The J segment lost 1 base and the V segment lost 3 bases, leaving 4 bases of the junction unmatched. The CDR3 DNA reads as TGTGCCAGCAGTTTGGGACTAGCGGGGGGTCTCGCCAAAAACATTCAGTACTTC. It codes for CASSLGLAGGLAKNIQYF.

V gene TRBV14 combines with J gene TRBJ2-7; possibly TRBD1 for D (6 bases). This CDR3 has 15 residues. Germline CDR1 SGHDN, CDR2 FVKESK. V was cut by 2 bases and J by 5 bases, with 16 bases left in between. Written as DNA, the CDR3 is TGTGCCAGCAGCCAAAACGCGGGCAGGGGCGACGAGCAGTACTTC. It translates to CASSQNAGRGDEQYF.

The genes are TRBV4-3 and TRBJ2-2, with TRBD2 matching over 13 bases. V shed 0 bases, J shed 6 bases, and the junction held 4 bases outside the gene matches. Germline V gene lookup returns CDR1 LGHNA and CDR2 YSLEER. The CDR3 spans 17 residues. The CDR3 spells CASSQDRGTSGAGELFF. The CDR3 region has the DNA TGCGCCAGCAGCCAAGATCGGGGGACTAGCGGGGCCGGGGAGCTGTTTTTT.

This CDR3 is CASSSQDSYNEQFF. CDR3 DNA sequence: TGTGCCAGCAGTTCCCAGGACTCCTACAATGAGCAGTTCTTC. The chain couples TRBV6-5 to TRBJ2-1; D gene ambiguous. The V and J ends lost 4 bases and 0 bases respectively, with 7 bases between them. The CDR3 length is 14 residues. Germline assignment: CDR1 MNHEY and CDR2 SVGAGI.

The chain couples TRBV19 to TRBJ1-1, with D uncertain. V lost 5 bases to trimming and J lost 4 bases, with 17 bases between them. This CDR3 contains 15 residues. Germline assignment: CDR1 LNHDA and CDR2 SQIVND (reference sequence). The CDR3 here is CASSSGPPSITEAFF. In DNA, the CDR3 is TGTGCCAGTAGTTCGGGTCCGCCCAGCATCACTGAAGCTTTCTTT.

The J gene is TRBJ1-1, the V gene TRBV7-9; D remains unclear. V lost 4 bases to trimming and J lost 3 bases, with 15 bases between them. Germline V lookup: CDR1 SEHNR, CDR2 FQNEAQ (reference sequence). CDR3 length equals 15 residues. The CDR3 DNA reads as TGTGCCAGCAGCTCCTATGTCCTGAAAGACACTGAAGCTTTCTTT. This sequence encodes CASSSYVLKDTEAFF.

V usage is TRBV7-2 and J usage is TRBJ1-1, with 10 bases identical to TRBD1. Germline CDR1 SGHTA, CDR2 FQGNSA. V lost 0 bases, J lost 1 base, and 8 bases stayed unmatched. The CDR3 loop spans 18 amino acids. The CDR3 protein is CASSLAMGQGRGNTEAFF. Written as DNA, the CDR3 is TGTGCCAGCAGCTTAGCGATGGGACAGGGGAGGGGGAACACTGAAGCTTTCTTT. The variable domain in full, with the rest retrieved from reference TRBV7-2 and TRBJ1-1, is GAGVSQSPSNKVTEKGKDVELRCDPISGHTALYWYRQSLGQGLEFLIYFQGNSAPDKSGLPSDRFSAERTGGSVSTLTIQRTQQEDSAVYLCASSLAMGQGRGNTEAFFGQGTRLTVV.

V and J are TRBV7-9 and TRBJ1-2, with D hard to call. CDR1 and CDR2 (germline): SEHNR, FQNEAQ (reference sequence). The CDR3 is 14 amino acids. V dropped 4 bases and J dropped 4 bases, with 13 bases sitting between them. In DNA form, the CDR3 reads TGTGCCAGCAGCTCGTCGGGTTCCGGCTATGGCTACACCTTC. Translated: CASSSSGSGYGYTF.

This chain joins TRBV5-4 and TRBJ2-1; the match to TRBD2 covers 13 bases. V lost 0 bases to trimming and J lost 7 bases; unmatched junction nucleotides: 1. The germline gives CDR1 SGHNT, CDR2 YYREEE (reference sequence). The CDR3 extends over 15 amino acids. The CDR3 protein is CASSLGLAGGNEQFF. DNA of the CDR3: TGTGCCAGCAGCTTGGGACTAGCGGGGGGAAATGAGCAGTTCTTC.

J is TRBJ1-1 and V is TRBV6-5; D remains ambiguous. The V and J ends lost 5 bases and 2 bases respectively, with 12 bases between them. Germline loops: CDR1 MNHEY, CDR2 SVGAGI. CDR3 length: 14 residues. The CDR3 reads CASSQAGFNTEAFF. The CDR3 nucleotides read TGTGCCAGCAGTCAAGCGGGGTTTAACACTGAAGCTTTCTTT.

The genes are TRBV5-1 and TRBJ2-5; tentative D call: TRBD1 (5 bases). The DNA end is a closer match to TRBJ2-7, so the J assignment may be wrong. This CDR3 contains 14 residues. The germline V gene has CDR1 SGHRS and CDR2 YFSETQ. Here the CDR3 DNA reads TGCGCCAGCAGCTTGGGGCAGGGATTCCACGAGCAGTACTTC. It specifies CASSLGQGFHEQYF.

V usage is TRBV5-1 and J usage is TRBJ2-2; possibly TRBD2 for D (7 bases). The CDR3 runs 16 residues. Germline V gene sequence: CDR1 SGHRS, CDR2 YFSETQ. The V gene lost 0 bases and the J gene lost 4 bases, with 13 bases spanning the gap. In DNA form, the CDR3 reads TGCGCCAGCAGCTTGGAAACGGGGGGCCGCACCGGGGAGCTGTTTTTT. Its translation: CASSLETGGRTGELFF.

This rearrangement joins TRBV27 to TRBJ2-7; a possible D gene is TRBD2 (7 bases). Germline V gives CDR1 MNHEY, CDR2 SMNVEV (reference sequence). The V and J ends lost 5 bases and 4 bases respectively, with 33 bases between them. The length of the CDR3 is 20 residues. The chain's CDR3 is CASSRAYVGGQVVSWYEQYF. For the CDR3, the DNA is TGTGCCAGCAGTAGAGCTTATGTGGGGGGGCAGGTCGTCTCTTGGTACGAGCAGTACTTC.

J is TRBJ1-1 and V is TRBV7-6; the D gene is possibly TRBD1 (6 bases). Looked up from germline, CDR1 is SGHVS and CDR2 is FNYEAQ. V was trimmed by 4 bases and J by 6 bases, leaving 15 bases between them. CDR3 length equals 14 residues. CDR3 protein: CASSSFFDRPEAFF. CDR3 DNA: TGTGCCAGCAGCTCCTTCTTCGACAGGCCTGAAGCTTTCTTT.

CDR3 region: CAWSNSVSYGYTF. The CDR3 DNA reads TGTGCCTGGAGCAATAGCGTTTCCTATGGCTACACCTTC. The chain joins TRBV28 to TRBJ1-2; D unclear. The V gene's germline CDR1 is MDHEN and CDR2 SYDVKM. The CDR3 totals 13 residues. V shed 11 bases and J shed 4 bases, with 17 bases lying between them.

J is TRBJ2-3 and V is TRBV9, with 8 bases matching TRBD2. This CDR3 contains 15 residues. V shed 0 bases, J shed 3 bases, and the junction held 3 bases outside the gene matches. Per the germline V gene, CDR1 is SGDLS and CDR2 is YYNGEE. The DNA of the CDR3 is TGTGCCAGCAGCGTAGATGCGGGGGGTACAGATACGCAGTATTTT. It translates to CASSVDAGGTDTQYF.

This chain joins TRBV10-1 and TRBJ2-7, with a weak D call TRBD2 (6 bases). CDR1 WNHNN and CDR2 SYGVQD come from the germline V gene (reference sequence). V lost 0 bases, J lost 2 bases, and 11 bases lay in between. This CDR3 spans 15 amino acids. The CDR3 loop reads CASSESVRGTYEQYF. In DNA, the CDR3 is TGCGCCAGCAGTGAGTCCGTTCGGGGGACCTACGAGCAGTACTTC.

The rearrangement uses TRBV6-1 and TRBJ1-5, with D tentatively TRBD1 (5 bases). The CDR3 extends over 15 amino acids. CDR1 is MNHNS, CDR2 SASEGT, per germline. The V end lost 0 bases, the J end lost 3 bases, and 9 bases lay between the germline ends. The CDR3 DNA is TGTGCCAGCAGTGAAGCGGGGGGGAACAATCAGCCCCAGCATTTT. Translated, it gives CASSEAGGNNQPQHF.

The chain has TRBV5-1 and TRBJ2-7; 7 nucleotides agree with TRBD2. Germline V lookup: CDR1 SGHRS, CDR2 YFSETQ. The V gene end was trimmed by 3 bases and the J gene end by 7 bases; junction bases not matched to a gene: 1. CDR3 size: 11 residues. Here the CDR3 DNA reads TGCGCCAGCAGCTCCGGGGGGGAGCAGTACTTC. As protein: CASSSGGEQYF.

The chain links TRBV5-6 to TRBJ2-7; tentative D call: TRBD2 (6 bases). Deletions cut 3 bases from V and 9 bases from J, with 22 bases between. The CDR3 sequence is 15 residues long. Germline CDR1 SGHDT, CDR2 YYEEEE. For the CDR3, the DNA is TGTGCCAGCAGCTCCAGGCGGACCTCACTGGGGGGGCAGTACTTC. Its protein is CASSSRRTSLGGQYF. The complete variable domain, with remaining parts taken from reference TRBV5-6 and TRBJ2-7, reads DAGVTQSPTHLIKTRGQQVTLRCSPKSGHDTVSWYQQALGQGPQFIFQYYEEEERQRGNFPDRFSGHQFPNYSSELNVNALLLGDSALYLCASSSRRTSLGGQYFGPGTRLTVT.

V usage is TRBV11-3 and J usage is TRBJ2-1, with TRBD1 matching over 8 bases. V was pared by 0 bases and J by 4 bases, with 2 bases of the junction left unmatched. Germline lookup yields CDR1 SGHNT and CDR2 YENEEA. This CDR3 spans 15 amino acids. The CDR3: CASSLDGTGYNEQFF. The CDR3 DNA follows: TGTGCCAGCAGCTTAGATGGGACAGGATACAATGAGCAGTTCTTC.

The chain employs TRBV7-2 and TRBJ2-7, with 11 bases identical to TRBD1. Germline loops: CDR1 SGHTA, CDR2 FQGNSA. V shed 5 bases, J shed 6 bases, and the junction held 9 bases outside the gene matches. The CDR3 extends over 15 amino acids. CDR3 bases: TGTGCCAGCAGCCCCCTGTGGACAGGGGGCGGCGAGCAGTACTTC. Protein product: CASSPLWTGGGEQYF.

This chain joins TRBV2 and TRBJ2-3; 8 nucleotides align to TRBD2. This CDR3 region has 15 residues. In germline, CDR1 is SNHLY, CDR2 FYNNEI. Trimming at V came to 8 bases and at J to 9 bases, leaving 16 bases not matched to a gene. CDR3: CASDVGTRVVGTQYF. Here the CDR3 DNA reads TGTGCCAGCGATGTGGGGACTAGGGTGGTCGGGACGCAGTATTTT.

The rearrangement links TRBV28 to TRBJ1-2; D remains unclear. The CDR3 consists of 12 residues. In germline, CDR1 is MDHEN, CDR2 SYDVKM. The CDR3 spells CVAGNGNYGYTF. The CDR3, as DNA: TGTGTGGCCGGGAACGGAAACTATGGCTACACCTTC.